This passage covers 3 T cell receptor beta chains from one sample sequenced in a study. Using its own MiXCR run on the reads, TCRdb lists one record per CDR3 protein. Of some 5,500 distinct CDR3 sequences in the sample, around 9.5% are singletons; the top ten hold around 5%. The sequenced material came from CD4+ T cells from synovial fluid. Every receptor here comes from a human donor with rheumatoid arthritis.

This clonotype came up a few times. A much larger clone lies a single base off, so this may be a read error. The chain links TRBV3-1 to TRBJ2-7; D is undetermined. The V gene's germline CDR1 is LGHDT and CDR2 YNNKEL (reference sequence). This CDR3 is 13 amino acids long. The CDR3 coding sequence is TGTACCAGCAGCCAAGAATGGTTTCGGGAGCAGTACTTC. It translates to CTSSQEWFREQYF.

By sample share, this clonotype is medium-sized. This chain connects TRBV11-2 to TRBJ2-3; 10 positions agree with TRBD2. V was pared by 5 bases and J by 4 bases, with 6 bases of the junction left unmatched. From germline, CDR1 is SGHAT and CDR2 FQNNGV. The CDR3 is 15 residues long. CDR3 region: CASSLLAGVPDTQYF. CDR3 DNA sequence: TGTGCCAGCAGCCTTCTAGCGGGAGTTCCAGATACGCAGTATTTT.

This clonotype was counted a few times. The genes are TRBV10-1 and TRBJ1-6; D is uncertain. CDR3 length: 13 residues. CDR1 WNHNN and CDR2 SYGVQD come from the germline V gene (reference sequence). V lost 2 bases and J 7 bases, leaving 6 bases between the germline ends. Here the CDR3 reads CASSESKNSPLHF. The CDR3 region has the DNA TGCGCCAGCAGTGAGAGCAAGAATTCACCCCTCCACTTT.